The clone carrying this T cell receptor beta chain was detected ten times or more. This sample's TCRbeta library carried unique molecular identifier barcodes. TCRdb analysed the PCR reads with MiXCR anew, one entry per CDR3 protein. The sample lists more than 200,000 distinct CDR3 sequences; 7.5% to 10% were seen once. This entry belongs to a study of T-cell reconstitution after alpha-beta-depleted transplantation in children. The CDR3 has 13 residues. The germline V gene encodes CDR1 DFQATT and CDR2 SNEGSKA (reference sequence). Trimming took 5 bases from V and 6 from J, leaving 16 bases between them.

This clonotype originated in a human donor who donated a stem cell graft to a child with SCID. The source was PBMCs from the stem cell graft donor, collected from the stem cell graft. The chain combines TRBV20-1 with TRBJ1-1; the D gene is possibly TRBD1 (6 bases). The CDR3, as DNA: TGCAGTGCTCCTAAACCAGGGGAAGCTGAAGCTTTCTTT. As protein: CSAPKPGEAEAFF.